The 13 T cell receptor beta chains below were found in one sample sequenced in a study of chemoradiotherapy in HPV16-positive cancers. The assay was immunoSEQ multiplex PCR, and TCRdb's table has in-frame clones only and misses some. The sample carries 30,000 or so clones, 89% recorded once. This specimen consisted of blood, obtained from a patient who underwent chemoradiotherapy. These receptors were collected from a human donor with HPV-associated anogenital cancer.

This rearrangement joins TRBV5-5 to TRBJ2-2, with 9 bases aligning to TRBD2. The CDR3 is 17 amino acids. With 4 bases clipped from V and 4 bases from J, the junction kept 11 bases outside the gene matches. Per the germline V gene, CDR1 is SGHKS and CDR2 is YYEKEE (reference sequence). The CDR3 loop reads CASSLTPSGTGTGELFF. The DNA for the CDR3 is TGTGCCAGCAGCCTCACCCCTAGCGGGACGGGCACCGGGGAGCTGTTTTTT.

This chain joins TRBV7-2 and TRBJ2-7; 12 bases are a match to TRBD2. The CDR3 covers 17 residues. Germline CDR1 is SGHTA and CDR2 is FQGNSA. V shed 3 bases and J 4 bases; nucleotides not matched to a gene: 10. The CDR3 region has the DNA TGTGCCAGCAGCTTTAGGACTAGCGGGATGAGGGGATACGAGCAGTACTTC. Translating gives CASSFRTSGMRGYEQYF.

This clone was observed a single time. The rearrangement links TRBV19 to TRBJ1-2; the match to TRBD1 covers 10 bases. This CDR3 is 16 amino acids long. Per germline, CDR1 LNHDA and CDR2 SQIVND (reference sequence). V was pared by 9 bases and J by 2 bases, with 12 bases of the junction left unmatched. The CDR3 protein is CASSTTGTGANYGYTF. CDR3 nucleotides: TGTGCCAGCTCTACCACCGGGACAGGGGCGAACTATGGCTACACCTTC.

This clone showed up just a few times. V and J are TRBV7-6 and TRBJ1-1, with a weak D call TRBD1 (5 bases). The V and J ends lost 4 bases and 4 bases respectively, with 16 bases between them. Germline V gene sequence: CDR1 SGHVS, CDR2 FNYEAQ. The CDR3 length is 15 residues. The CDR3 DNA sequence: TGTGCCAGCAGCTCCGGCCCGGGGGGACTCACTGAAGCTTTCTTT. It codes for CASSSGPGGLTEAFF.

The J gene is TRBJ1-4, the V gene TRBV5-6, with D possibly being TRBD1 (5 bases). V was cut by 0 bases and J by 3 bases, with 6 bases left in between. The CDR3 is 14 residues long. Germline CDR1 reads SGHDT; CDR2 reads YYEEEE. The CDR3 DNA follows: TGTGCCAGCAGCTTGGCCAGGGCTAATGAAAAACTGTTTTTT. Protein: CASSLARANEKLFF. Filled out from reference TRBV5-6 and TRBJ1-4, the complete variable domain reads DAGVTQSPTHLIKTRGQQVTLRCSPKSGHDTVSWYQQALGQGPQFIFQYYEEEERQRGNFPDRFSGHQFPNYSSELNVNALLLGDSALYLCASSLARANEKLFFGSGTQLSVL.

CDR3 coding DNA: TGTGCCAGCAGTGAAGGGTATACGATGCGCACTGAAGCTTTCTTT. This translates into CASSEGYTMRTEAFF. V usage is TRBV2 and J usage is TRBJ1-1, with D uncertain. CDR1 is SNHLY, CDR2 FYNNEI, per germline. Trimming pared 1 base from V and 4 bases from J, leaving 13 bases between. This CDR3 region has 15 residues.

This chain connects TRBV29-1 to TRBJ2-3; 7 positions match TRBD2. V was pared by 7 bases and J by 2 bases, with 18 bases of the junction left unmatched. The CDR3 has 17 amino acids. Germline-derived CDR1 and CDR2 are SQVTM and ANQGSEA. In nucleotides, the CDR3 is TGCAGCGCTTTTCCCCTTTCGGGGGGAGGAAACACAGATACGCAGTATTTT. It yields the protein CSAFPLSGGGNTDTQYF.

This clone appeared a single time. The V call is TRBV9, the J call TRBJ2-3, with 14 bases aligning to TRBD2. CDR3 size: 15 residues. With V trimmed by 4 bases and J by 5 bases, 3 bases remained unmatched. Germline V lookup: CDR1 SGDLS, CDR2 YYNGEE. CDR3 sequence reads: CASSSGLAGGDTQYF. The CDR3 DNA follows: TGTGCCAGCAGCTCCGGACTAGCGGGAGGAGATACGCAGTATTTT.

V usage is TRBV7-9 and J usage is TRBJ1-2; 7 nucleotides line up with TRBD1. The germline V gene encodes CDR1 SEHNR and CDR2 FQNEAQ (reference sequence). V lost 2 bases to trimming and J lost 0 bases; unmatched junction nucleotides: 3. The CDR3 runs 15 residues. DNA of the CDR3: TGTGCCAGCAGCTTACGGGACAGTGCTAACTATGGCTACACCTTC. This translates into CASSLRDSANYGYTF.

CDR3 region: CASSLRTSETDTQYF. In DNA, the CDR3 is TGTGCCAGCAGCTTACGGACTAGCGAAACAGATACGCAGTATTTT. The chain carries TRBV7-2 and TRBJ2-3, with 9 bases lining up with TRBD2. This CDR3 is 15 amino acids long. Per germline, CDR1 SGHTA and CDR2 FQGNSA. With 2 bases clipped from V and 3 bases from J, the junction kept 3 bases outside the gene matches.

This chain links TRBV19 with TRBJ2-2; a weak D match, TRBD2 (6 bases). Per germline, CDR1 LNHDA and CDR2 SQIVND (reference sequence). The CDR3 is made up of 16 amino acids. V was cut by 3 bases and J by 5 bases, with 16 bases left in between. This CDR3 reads CASSINRGKGTGELFF. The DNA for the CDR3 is TGTGCCAGTAGTATTAATCGGGGGAAAGGGACCGGGGAGCTGTTTTTT.

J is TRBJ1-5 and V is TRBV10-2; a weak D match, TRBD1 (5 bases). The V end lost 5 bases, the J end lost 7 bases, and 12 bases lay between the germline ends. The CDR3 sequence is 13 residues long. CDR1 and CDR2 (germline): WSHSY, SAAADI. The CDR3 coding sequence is TGCGCCAGCAGTCAGGGTTCCCAACAGCCCCAGCATTTT. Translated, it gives CASSQGSQQPQHF.

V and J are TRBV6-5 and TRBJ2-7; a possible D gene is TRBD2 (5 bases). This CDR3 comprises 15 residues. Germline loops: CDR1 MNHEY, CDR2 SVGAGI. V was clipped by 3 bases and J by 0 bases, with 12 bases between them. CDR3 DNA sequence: TGTGCCAGCAGTTATTCGGGAATGGTCTCCTACGAGCAGTACTTC. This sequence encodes CASSYSGMVSYEQYF.